This T cell receptor beta chain was found in a study of blood T cells in healthy people across ages. Notes on the study in general: With age, beta diversity per million T cells declined roughly linearly, significantly by about 40. Naive T cell percentage by flow cytometry tracked strongly with beta diversity.

V gave up 0 bases and J gave up 0 bases, with 9 bases separating them. Germline loops: CDR1 LGHNA, CDR2 YSLEER. The CDR3 extends over 16 amino acids. As concerns this clonotype: The antigen is unknown.

A second PCR, run for roughly 7 to 12 cycles, used a sample-barcoded 5' primer plus a J-beta primer mix. The template-switch adaptor, which had 12 random nucleotides, put a tag on each cDNA molecule. TCRdb ran MiXCR on the 5' RACE reads and lists one entry per CDR3 protein. The sample records 1,500,000 or so distinct CDR3 sequences, roughly 43% being singletons. This chain uses TRBV4-3 with TRBJ1-3; D is undetermined. The specimen sequenced was blood. The origin of this receptor is a woman under 30 in good health. In nucleotides, the CDR3 is TGCGCCAGCAGCCAAGATTCAGGAGGCTCTGGAAACACCATATATTTT. Translated, it gives CASSQDSGGSGNTIYF.